This T cell receptor (beta chain) was observed in a study of shared clonotypes between healthy human individuals. For the study at large: CD8 memory received one plate per donor, CD8 naive two, CD4 memory three and CD4 naive three.

Original handling: ImmunoSEQ output lacked quality scores and full-length reads, limiting matched filtering. Repertoires were generated with immunoSEQ multiplex PCR, while TCRdb's copy carries only in-frame clones and drops some. From that table come the V and J calls and clone size; the DNA was used to work out D and trimming. This sample has 2 million to 3 million clones, with roughly 93% found just once. The CDR3 length is 14 residues. Looked up from germline, CDR1 is SEHNR and CDR2 is FQNEAQ (reference sequence). The V end was cut by 3 bases, the J end by 8 bases, with 16 bases between. The chain is built from TRBV7-9 and TRBJ1-2, with D unclear. The receptor comes from a man younger than 30 in good health. Some clones in this sample may be carry-over from other donors' samples. Source material: naive CD4+ T cells from PBMCs. Subset indicated: CD45RA+ positively selected. The CDR3 protein is CASSFRALEGGYTF. DNA for the CDR3: TGTGCCAGCAGCTTTAGGGCCCTTGAGGGAGGCTACACCTTC.